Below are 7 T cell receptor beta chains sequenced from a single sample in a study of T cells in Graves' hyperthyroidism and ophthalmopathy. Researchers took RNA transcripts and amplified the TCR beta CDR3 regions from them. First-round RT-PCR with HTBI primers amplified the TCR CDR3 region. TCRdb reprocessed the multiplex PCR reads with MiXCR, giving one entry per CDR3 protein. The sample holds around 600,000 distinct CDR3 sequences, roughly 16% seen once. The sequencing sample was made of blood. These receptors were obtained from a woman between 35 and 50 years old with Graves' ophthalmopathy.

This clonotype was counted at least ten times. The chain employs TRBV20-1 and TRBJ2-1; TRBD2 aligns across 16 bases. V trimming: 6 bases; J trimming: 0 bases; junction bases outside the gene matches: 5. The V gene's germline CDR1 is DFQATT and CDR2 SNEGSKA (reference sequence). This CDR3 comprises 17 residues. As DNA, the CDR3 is TGCAGTGCCCCGGGACTAGCGGGAGGGAGCTCCTACAATGAGCAGTTCTTC. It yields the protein CSAPGLAGGSSYNEQFF.

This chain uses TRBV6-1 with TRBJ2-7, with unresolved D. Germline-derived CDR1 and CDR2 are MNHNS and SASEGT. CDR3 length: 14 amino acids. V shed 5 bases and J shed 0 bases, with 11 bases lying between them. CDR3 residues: CASSPTVSSYEQYF. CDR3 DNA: TGTGCCAGCAGTCCCACAGTTAGCTCCTACGAGCAGTACTTC.

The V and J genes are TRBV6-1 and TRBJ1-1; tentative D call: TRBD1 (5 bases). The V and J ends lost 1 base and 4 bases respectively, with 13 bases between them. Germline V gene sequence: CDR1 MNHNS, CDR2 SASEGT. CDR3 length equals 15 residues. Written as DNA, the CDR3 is TGTGCCAGCAGTGAAGACAGGCGGGGGACCACTGAAGCTTTCTTT. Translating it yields CASSEDRRGTTEAFF.

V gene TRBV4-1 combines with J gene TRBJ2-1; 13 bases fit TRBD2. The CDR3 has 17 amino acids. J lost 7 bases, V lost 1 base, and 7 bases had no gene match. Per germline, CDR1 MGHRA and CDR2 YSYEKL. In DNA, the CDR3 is TGCGCCAGCAGCCAAGCCGGACTAGCGGGGGCGGGGAATGAGCAGTTCTTC. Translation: CASSQAGLAGAGNEQFF.

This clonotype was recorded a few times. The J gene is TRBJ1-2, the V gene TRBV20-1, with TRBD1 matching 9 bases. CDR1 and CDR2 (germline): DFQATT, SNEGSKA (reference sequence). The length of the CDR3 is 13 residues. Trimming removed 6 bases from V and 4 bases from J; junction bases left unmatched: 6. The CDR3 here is CSASLQGAYGYTF. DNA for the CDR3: TGCAGTGCGAGTTTACAGGGGGCCTATGGCTACACCTTC.

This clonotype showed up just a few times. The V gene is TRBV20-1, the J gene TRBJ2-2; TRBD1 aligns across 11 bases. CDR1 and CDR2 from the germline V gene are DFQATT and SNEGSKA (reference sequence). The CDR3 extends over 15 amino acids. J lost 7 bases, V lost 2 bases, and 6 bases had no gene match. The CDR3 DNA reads TGCAGTGCTAGAACCCCCGGGACAGGGGGCGGGGAGCTGTTTTTT. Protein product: CSARTPGTGGGELFF.

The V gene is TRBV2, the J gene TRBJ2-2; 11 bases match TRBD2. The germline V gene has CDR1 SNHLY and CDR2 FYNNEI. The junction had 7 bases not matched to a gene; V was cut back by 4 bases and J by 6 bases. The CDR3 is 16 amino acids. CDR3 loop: CASSGVAGGRAGELFF. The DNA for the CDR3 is TGTGCCAGCAGTGGGGTAGCGGGGGGGCGCGCCGGGGAGCTGTTTTTT.